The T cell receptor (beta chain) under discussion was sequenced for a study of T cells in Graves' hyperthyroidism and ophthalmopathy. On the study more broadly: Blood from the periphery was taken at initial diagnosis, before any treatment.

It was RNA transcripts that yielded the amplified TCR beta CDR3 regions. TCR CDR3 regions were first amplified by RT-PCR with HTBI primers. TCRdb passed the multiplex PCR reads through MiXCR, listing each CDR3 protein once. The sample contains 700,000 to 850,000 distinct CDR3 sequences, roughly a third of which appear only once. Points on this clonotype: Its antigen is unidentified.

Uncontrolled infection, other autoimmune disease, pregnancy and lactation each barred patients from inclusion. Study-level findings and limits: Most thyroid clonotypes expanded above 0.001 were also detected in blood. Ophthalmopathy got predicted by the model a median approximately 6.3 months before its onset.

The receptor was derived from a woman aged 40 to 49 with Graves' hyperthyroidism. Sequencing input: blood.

CDR3 protein: CASKEDRIYNSPLHF. CDR3 coding DNA: TGTGCCAGCAAGGAAGACAGGATTTATAATTCACCCCTCCACTTT. The V call is TRBV10-3, the J call TRBJ1-6; D might be TRBD1 (6 bases). Germline loops: CDR1 ENHRY, CDR2 SYGVKD. Trimming pared 10 bases from V and 4 bases from J, leaving 17 bases between. The CDR3 consists of 15 residues.